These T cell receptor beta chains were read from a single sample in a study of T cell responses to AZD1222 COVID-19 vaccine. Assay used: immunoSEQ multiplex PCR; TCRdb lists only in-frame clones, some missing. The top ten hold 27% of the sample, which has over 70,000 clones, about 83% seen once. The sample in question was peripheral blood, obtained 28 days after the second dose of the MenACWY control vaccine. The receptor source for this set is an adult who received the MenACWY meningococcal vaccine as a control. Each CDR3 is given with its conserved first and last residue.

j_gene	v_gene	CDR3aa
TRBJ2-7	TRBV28	CASSLLTPPGEQYF
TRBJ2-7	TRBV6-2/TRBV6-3	CASSTDQRSSYEQYF
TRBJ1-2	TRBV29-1	CSVQTLGTGSYGYTF
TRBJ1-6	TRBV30	CAWETGTENSPLHF
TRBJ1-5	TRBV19	CASSNQGGNQPQHF
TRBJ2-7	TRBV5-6	CASARGFGGVIEQYF
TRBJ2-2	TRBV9	CASSGLAGGRQTSTGELFF
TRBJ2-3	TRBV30	CAWRAGAGADTQYF
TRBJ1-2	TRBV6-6	CASLKGDSAGGYTF
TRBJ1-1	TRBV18	CASSSSSYNLEAFF
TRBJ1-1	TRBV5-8	CASSLDRRNTEAFF
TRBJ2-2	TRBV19	CASMGPGQASWTGELFF
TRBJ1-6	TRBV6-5	CAGWTGEIHSPLHF
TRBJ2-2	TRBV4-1	CASSQASGANTGELFF
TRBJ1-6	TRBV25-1	CASSAPSRDNSPLHF
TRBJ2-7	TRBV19	CASSPGQGVNEQYF
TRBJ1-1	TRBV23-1	CAAWTDGDTEAFF
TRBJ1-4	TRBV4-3	CASSQKAGGREKLFF
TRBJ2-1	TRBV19	CASSMFGGSLYNEQFF
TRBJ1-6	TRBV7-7	CASSLAPDKFVSPLHF
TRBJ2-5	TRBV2	CASSEAGRRQETQYF
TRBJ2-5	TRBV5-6	CASSLSRETQYF
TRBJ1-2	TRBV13	CASSLGRGRGNYGYTF
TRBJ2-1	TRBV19	CASSISGALDNEQFF
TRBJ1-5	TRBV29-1	CSVARDRGQPQHF
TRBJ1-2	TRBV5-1	CASSPDRWEGYTF